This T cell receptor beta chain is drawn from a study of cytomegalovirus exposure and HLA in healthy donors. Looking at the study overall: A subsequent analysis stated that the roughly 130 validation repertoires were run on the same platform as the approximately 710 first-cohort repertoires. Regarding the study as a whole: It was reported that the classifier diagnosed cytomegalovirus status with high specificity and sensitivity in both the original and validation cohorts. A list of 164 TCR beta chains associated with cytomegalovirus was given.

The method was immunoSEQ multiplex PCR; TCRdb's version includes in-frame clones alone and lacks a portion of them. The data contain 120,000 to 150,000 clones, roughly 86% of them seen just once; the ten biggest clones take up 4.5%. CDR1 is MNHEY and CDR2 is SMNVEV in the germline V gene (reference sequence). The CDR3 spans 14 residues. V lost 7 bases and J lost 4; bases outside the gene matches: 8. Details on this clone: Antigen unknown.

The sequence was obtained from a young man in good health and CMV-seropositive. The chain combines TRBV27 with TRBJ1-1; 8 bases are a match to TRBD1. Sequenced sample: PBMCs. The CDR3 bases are TGTGCCAGCACGCGGACAGGGAGTTTCACTGAAGCTTTCTTT. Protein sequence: CASTRTGSFTEAFF.